This paragraph covers one T cell receptor (beta chain) sequence. Its target is unknown. These data are taken from a study of cytomegalovirus exposure and HLA in healthy donors. The study, taken as a whole, reports: Rare sequences made up most TCRs, while some public TCRs were found in many donors.

The assay was immunoSEQ multiplex PCR, and TCRdb's table has in-frame clones only and misses some. The sample yields 80,000 or so clones, 85% to 95% seen once. V was shortened by 5 bases and J by 6 bases, with 19 bases between the two germline ends. Germline V gives CDR1 MDHEN, CDR2 SYDVKM. The CDR3 runs to 15 residues. This chain joins TRBV28 and TRBJ1-1, with a possible D match to TRBD1 (6 bases). The specimen sequenced was PBMCs. This sequence was found in a young woman in good health and CMV-seronegative. The CDR3 coding sequence is TGTGCCAGCAGTGCAATGAGGGGGGGGGAATCTGAAGCTTTCTTT. It specifies CASSAMRGGESEAFF.